This T cell receptor beta chain was obtained from a study of blood T cell repertoires in COVID-19. With 2 bases removed from V and 2 bases from J, the gap between germline ends came to 9 bases. This CDR3 region has 14 residues. Germline CDR1 KGHDR, CDR2 SFDVKD. Only one count was recorded for this clone. Assay used: immunoSEQ multiplex PCR; TCRdb lists only in-frame clones, some missing. This table holds some 240,000 clones, roughly 75% found once. The chain carries TRBV24-1 and TRBJ2-7; D uncertain. The specimen sequenced was peripheral blood. This receptor was identified in a woman aged 70-85 years with acute or convalescent COVID-19. For the CDR3, the DNA is TGTGCCACCAGTGATTCCACAAAAACCTACGAGCAGTACTTC. This sequence encodes CATSDSTKTYEQYF.